This TCR beta chain was sequenced for a study of blood T cell repertoires in COVID-19. Background on the study: The study drew acute and convalescent COVID-19 samples from the United States, Italy and Spain. In each case, the material was cDNA or gDNA derived from T cells, B-cell-depleted T cells, or PBMCs.

Up to 2 weeks before entering the study, exposed participants had met a COVID-19 case. Trimming left V 1 base short and J 4 bases short, with 9 bases between. This CDR3 region has 14 residues. Looked up from germline, CDR1 is SGHTA and CDR2 is FQGNSA. Authors' processing steps: From reference gene primer amplification, estimates of nucleated cell counts were derived. Using immunoSEQ multiplex PCR, the repertoire was profiled, and TCRdb retains in-frame clones only, with some absent. The V and J calls and clone size were taken over from that table, and D and trimming were inferred from the DNA. The sample lists 110,000 to 150,000 clones, 84% occurring once.

The V and J genes are TRBV7-2 and TRBJ2-3, with no clear D. The sequence was collected from a woman between 18 and 29 years old who had been exposed to COVID-19. The specimen was PBMCs or T cells enriched from blood (not recorded which). CDR3 sequence: CASSLGPEADTQYF. Written as DNA, the CDR3 is TGTGCCAGCAGCTTAGGGCCTGAGGCAGATACGCAGTATTTT.